This T cell receptor (beta chain) was sequenced for a study of response to subunit inactivated influenza vaccine. Study observations and caveats: Authors suggested each seasonal influenza vaccination recruits few new T cells.

TCRdb ran MiXCR on the RT-PCR reads and lists one entry per CDR3 protein. The sample has some 850,000 distinct CDR3 sequences, approximately 17% seen once. This clonotype was seen a handful of times. Its antigen remains unidentified. This CDR3 contains 16 residues. CDR1 SGHKS and CDR2 YYEKEE come from the germline V gene (reference sequence). Between the trimmed V and J ends, which lost 5 bases and 5 bases, there was a span of 19 bases. V is TRBV5-5 and J is TRBJ2-2; D may be TRBD1 or TRBD2 (5 bases each). The material was PBMCs from blood, obtained less than 6 days after vaccination. This receptor was taken from a man between 50 and 59 years old who received an inactivated influenza vaccine. CDR3 nucleotides: TGTGCCAGCAGTTTAGCCGGGACCACCATGACCGGGGAGCTGTTTTTT. Protein product: CASSLAGTTMTGELFF.